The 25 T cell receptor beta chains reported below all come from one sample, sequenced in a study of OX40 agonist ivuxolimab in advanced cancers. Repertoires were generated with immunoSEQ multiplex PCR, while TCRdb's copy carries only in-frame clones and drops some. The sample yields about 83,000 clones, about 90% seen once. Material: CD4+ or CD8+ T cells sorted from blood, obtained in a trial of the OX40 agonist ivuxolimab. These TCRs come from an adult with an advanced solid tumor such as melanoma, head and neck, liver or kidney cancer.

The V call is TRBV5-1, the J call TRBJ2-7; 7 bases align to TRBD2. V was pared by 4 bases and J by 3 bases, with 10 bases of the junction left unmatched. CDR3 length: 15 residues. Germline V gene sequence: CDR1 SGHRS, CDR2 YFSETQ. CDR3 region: CASSPAGVGVYEQYF. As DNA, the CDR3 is TGCGCCAGCAGCCCGGCGGGAGTGGGGGTCTACGAGCAGTACTTC. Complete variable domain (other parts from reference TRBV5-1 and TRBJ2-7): KAGVTQTPRYLIKTRGQQVTLSCSPISGHRSVSWYQQTPGQGLQFLFEYFSETQRNKGNFPGRFSGRQFSNSRSEMNVSTLELGDSALYLCASSPAGVGVYEQYFGPGTRLTVT.

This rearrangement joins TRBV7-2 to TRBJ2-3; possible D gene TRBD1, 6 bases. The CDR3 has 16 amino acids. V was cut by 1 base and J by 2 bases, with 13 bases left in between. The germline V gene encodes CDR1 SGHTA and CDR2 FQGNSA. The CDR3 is CASSLVGDTTTDTQYF. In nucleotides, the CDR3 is TGTGCCAGCAGCTTAGTAGGGGACACTACCACAGATACGCAGTATTTT.

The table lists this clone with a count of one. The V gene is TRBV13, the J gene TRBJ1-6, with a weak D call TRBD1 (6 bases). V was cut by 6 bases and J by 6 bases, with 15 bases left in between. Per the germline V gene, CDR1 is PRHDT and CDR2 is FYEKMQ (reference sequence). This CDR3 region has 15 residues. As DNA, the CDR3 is TGTGCCAGCAGTCTAGGGGGTTTCGGTAATTCACCCCTCCACTTT. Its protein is CASSLGGFGNSPLHF.

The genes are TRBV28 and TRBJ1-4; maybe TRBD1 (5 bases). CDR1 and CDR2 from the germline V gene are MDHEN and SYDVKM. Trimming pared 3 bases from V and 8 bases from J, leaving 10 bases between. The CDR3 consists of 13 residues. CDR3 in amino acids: CASSFIGDEKLFF. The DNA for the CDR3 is TGTGCCAGCAGTTTCATAGGGGACGAAAAACTGTTTTTT.

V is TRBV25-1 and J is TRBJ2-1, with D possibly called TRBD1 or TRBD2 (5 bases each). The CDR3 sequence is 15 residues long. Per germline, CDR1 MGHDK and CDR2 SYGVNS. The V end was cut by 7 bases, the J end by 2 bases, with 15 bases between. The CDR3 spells CASINTGRPYNEQFF. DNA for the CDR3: TGTGCCAGCATCAACACGGGACGGCCCTACAATGAGCAGTTCTTC.

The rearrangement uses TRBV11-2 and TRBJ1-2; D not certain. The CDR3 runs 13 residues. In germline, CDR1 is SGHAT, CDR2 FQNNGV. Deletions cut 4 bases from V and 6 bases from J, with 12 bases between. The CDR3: CASSSRGWNGYTF. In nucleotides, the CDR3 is TGTGCCAGCAGCTCCCGAGGCTGGAATGGCTACACCTTC.

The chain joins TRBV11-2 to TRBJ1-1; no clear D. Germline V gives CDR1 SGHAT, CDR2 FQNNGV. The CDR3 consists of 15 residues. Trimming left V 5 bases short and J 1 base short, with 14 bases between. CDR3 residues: CASSPDGVGNTEAFF. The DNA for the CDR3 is TGTGCCAGCAGCCCCGACGGGGTGGGGAACACTGAAGCTTTCTTT.

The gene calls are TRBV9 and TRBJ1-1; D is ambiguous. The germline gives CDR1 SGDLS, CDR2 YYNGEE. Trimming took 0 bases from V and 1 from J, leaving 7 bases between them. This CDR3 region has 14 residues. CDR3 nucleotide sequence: TGTGCCAGCAGCGTAGGGCCGGGGAACACTGAAGCTTTCTTT. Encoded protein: CASSVGPGNTEAFF.

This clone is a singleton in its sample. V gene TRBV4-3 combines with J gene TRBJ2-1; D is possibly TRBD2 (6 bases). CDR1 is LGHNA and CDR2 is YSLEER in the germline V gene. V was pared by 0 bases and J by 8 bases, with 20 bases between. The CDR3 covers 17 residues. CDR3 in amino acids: CASSQDRRRGPEDEQFF. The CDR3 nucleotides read TGCGCCAGCAGCCAAGATAGGAGGAGGGGACCAGAGGATGAGCAGTTCTTC.

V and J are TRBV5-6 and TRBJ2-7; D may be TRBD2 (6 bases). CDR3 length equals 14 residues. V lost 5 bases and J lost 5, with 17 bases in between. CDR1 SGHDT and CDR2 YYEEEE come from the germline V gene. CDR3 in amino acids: CASSRDWGFDEQYF. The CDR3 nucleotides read TGTGCCAGCAGTCGGGACTGGGGTTTCGACGAGCAGTACTTC.

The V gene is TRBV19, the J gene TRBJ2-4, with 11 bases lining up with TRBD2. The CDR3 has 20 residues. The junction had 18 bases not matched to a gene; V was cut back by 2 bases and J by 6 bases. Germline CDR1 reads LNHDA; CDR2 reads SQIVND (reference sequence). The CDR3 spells CASSITDSGGAVNARNIQYF. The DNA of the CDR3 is TGTGCCAGTAGTATAACAGATAGCGGGGGGGCCGTGAATGCGAGAAACATTCAGTACTTC.

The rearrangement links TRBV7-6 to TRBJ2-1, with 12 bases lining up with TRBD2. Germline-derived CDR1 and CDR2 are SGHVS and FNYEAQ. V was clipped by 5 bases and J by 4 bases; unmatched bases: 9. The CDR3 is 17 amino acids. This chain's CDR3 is CASSLRTSGTLYNEQFF. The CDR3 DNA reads TGTGCCAGCAGCCTTCGGACTAGCGGGACACTATACAATGAGCAGTTCTTC.

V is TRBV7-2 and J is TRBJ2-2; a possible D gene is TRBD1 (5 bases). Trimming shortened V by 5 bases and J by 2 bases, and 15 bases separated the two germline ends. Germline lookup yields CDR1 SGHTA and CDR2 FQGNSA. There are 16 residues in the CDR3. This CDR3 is CASSPSPRANTGELFF. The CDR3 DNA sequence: TGTGCCAGCAGCCCGTCCCCCAGGGCTAACACCGGGGAGCTGTTTTTT.

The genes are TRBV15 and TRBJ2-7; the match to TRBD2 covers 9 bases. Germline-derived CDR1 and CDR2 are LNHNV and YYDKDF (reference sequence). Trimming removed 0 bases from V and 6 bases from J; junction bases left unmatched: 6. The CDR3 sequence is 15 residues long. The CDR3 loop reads CATSRDVAGDREQYF. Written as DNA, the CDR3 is TGTGCCACCAGCAGAGATGTAGCGGGAGATCGCGAGCAGTACTTC.

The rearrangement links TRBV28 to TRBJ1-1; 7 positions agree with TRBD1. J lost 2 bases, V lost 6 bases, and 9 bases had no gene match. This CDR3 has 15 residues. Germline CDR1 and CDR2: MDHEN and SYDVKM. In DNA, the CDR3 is TGTGCCAGCAGCCGAACCGGGACAGTAAACACTGAAGCTTTCTTT. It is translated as CASSRTGTVNTEAFF.

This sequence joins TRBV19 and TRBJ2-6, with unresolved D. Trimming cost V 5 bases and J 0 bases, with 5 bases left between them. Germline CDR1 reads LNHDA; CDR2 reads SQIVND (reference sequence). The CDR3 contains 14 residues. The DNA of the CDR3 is TGTGCCAGTAGTCGGGCCTCTGGGGCCAACGTCCTGACTTTC. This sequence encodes CASSRASGANVLTF.

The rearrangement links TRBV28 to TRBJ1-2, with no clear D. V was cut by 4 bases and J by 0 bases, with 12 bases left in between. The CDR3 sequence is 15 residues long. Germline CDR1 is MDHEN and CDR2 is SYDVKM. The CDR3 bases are TGTGCCAGCAGTTACCCAGGAGTCTCTAACTATGGCTACACCTTC. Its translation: CASSYPGVSNYGYTF.

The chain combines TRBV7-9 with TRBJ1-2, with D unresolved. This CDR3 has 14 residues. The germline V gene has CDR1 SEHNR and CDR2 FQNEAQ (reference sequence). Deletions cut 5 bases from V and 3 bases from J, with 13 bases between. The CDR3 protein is CASSPLGGYYGYTF. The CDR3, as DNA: TGTGCCAGCAGCCCCCTGGGCGGATACTATGGCTACACCTTC.

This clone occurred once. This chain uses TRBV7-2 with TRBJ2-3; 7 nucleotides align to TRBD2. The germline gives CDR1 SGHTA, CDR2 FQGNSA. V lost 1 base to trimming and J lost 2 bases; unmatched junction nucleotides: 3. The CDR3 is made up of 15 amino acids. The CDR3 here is CASSLEAGLTDTQYF. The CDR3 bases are TGTGCCAGCAGCTTAGAAGCGGGGCTCACAGATACGCAGTATTTT.

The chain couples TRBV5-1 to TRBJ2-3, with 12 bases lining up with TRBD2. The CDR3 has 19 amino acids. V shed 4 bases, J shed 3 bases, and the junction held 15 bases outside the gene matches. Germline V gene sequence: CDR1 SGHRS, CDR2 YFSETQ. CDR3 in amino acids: CASSPTLAGGPHLTDTQYF. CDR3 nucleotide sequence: TGCGCCAGCAGCCCCACTCTAGCGGGAGGGCCCCACCTAACAGATACGCAGTATTTT.

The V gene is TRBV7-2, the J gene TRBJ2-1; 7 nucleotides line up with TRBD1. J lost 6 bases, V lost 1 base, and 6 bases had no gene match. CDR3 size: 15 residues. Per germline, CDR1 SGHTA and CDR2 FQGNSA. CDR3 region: CASSLGQGRVNEQFF. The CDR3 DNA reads TGTGCCAGCAGCTTAGGACAGGGTAGGGTCAATGAGCAGTTCTTC. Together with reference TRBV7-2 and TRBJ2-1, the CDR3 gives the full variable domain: GAGVSQSPSNKVTEKGKDVELRCDPISGHTALYWYRQSLGQGLEFLIYFQGNSAPDKSGLPSDRFSAERTGGSVSTLTIQRTQQEDSAVYLCASSLGQGRVNEQFFGPGTRLTVL.

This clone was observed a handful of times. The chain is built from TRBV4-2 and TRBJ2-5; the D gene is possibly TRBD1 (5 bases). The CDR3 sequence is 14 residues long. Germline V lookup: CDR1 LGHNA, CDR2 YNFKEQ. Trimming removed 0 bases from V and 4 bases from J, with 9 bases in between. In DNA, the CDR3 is TGTGCCAGCAGCCAAGATGGTAGGGGAGAGACCCAGTACTTC. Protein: CASSQDGRGETQYF.

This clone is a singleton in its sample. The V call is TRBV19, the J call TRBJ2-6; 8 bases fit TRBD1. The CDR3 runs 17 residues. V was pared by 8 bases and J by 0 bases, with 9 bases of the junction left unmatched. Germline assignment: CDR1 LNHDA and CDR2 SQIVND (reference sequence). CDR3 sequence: CASSRDRIPSGANVLTF. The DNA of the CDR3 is TGTGCCAGTTCCCGGGACAGGATCCCCTCTGGGGCCAACGTCCTGACTTTC. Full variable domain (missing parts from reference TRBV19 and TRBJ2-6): DGGITQSPKYLFRKEGQNVTLSCEQNLNHDAMYWYRQDPGQGLRLIYYSQIVNDFQKGDIAEGYSVSREKKESFPLTVTSAQKNPTAFYLCASSRDRIPSGANVLTFGAGSRLTVL.

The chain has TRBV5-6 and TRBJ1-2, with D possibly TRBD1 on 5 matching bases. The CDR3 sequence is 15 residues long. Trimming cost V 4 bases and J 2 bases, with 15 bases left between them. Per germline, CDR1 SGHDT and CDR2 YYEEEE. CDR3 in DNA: TGTGCCAGCAGCGCTCAGGGCTGGGGGAACTATGGCTACACCTTC. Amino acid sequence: CASSAQGWGNYGYTF.

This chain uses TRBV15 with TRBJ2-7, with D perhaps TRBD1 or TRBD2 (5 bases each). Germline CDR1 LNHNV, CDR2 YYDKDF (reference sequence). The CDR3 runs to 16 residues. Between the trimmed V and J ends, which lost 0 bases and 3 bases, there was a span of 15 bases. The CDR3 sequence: CATSRDGGTGFYEQYF. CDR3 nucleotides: TGTGCCACCAGCAGAGATGGTGGGACGGGATTCTACGAGCAGTACTTC.